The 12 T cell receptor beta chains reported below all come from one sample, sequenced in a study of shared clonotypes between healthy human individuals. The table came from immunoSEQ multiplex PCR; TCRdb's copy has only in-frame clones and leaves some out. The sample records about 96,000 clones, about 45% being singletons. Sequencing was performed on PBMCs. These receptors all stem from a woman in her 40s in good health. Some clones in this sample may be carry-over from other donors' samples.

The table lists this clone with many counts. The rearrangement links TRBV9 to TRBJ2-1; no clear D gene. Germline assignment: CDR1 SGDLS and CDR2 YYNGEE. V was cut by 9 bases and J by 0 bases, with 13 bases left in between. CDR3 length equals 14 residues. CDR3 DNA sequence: TGTGCCACAAGACCGCTGAGCTCCTACAATGAGCAGTTCTTC. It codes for CATRPLSSYNEQFF.

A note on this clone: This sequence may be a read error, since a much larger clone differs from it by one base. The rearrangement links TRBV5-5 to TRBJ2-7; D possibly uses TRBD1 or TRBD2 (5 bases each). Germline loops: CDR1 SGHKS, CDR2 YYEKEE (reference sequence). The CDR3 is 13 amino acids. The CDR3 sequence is CASRRDLNSEQYF. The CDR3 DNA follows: TGCGCCAGCAGAAGGGACCTCAATTCCGAGCAGTACTTC.

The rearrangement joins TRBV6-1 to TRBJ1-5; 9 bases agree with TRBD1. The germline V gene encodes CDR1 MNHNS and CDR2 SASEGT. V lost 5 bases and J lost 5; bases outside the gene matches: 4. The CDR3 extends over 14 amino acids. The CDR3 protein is CASSTGQGYQPQHF. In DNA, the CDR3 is TGTGCCAGCAGTACGGGACAGGGTTATCAGCCCCAGCATTTT.

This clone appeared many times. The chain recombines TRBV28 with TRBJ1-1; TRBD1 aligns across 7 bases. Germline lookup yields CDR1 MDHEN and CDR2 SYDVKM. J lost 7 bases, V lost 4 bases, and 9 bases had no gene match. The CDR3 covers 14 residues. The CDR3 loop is CASSSGRWDSEAFF. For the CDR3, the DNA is TGTGCCAGCAGTTCAGGCCGCTGGGACAGTGAAGCTTTCTTT.

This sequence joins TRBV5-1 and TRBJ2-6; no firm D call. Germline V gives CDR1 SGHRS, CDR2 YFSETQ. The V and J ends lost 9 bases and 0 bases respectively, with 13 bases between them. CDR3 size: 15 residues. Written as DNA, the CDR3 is TGCGCCACATGTGACGGCAGCTCTGGGGCCAACGTCCTGACTTTC. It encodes CATCDGSSGANVLTF.

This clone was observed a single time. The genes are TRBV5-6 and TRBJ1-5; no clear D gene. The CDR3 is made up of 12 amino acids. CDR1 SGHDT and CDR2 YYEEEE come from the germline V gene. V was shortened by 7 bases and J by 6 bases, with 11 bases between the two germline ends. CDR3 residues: CASLYRSQPQHF. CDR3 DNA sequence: TGTGCCAGCTTGTATCGGAGTCAGCCCCAGCATTTT.

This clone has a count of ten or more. CDR3: CASSLDSGTYEQYF. As DNA, the CDR3 is TGTGCCAGCAGCTTAGACAGCGGGACGTACGAGCAGTACTTC. The rearrangement joins TRBV7-2 to TRBJ2-7, with TRBD2 matching 7 bases. This CDR3 has 14 amino acids. Trimming cost V 1 base and J 4 bases; bases outside gene matches: 4. Germline CDR1 SGHTA, CDR2 FQGNSA.

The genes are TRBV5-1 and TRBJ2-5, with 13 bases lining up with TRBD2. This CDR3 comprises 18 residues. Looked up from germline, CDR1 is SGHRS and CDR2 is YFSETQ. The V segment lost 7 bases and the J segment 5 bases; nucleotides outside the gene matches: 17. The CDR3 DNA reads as TGCGCCAGCTCCCAAGGAGGCGGGACTAGCGGGGCATCGGAGACCCAGTACTTC. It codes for CASSQGGGTSGASETQYF.

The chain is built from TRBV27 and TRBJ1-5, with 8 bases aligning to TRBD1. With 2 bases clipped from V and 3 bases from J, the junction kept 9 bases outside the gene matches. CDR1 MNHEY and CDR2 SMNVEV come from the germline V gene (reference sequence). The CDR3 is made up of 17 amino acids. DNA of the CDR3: TGTGCCAGCAGTTTACGTGTGGCAGGGGGCCTCAATCAGCCCCAGCATTTT. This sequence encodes CASSLRVAGGLNQPQHF.

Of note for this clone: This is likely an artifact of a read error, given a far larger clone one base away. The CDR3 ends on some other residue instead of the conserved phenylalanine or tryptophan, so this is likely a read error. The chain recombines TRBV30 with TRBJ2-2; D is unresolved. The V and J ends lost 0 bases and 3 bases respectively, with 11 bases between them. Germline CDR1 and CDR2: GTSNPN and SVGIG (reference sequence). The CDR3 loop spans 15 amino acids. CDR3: CAWSVKPRDTGELFL. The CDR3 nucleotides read TGTGCCTGGAGTGTAAAACCCCGGGACACCGGGGAGCTGTTTCTT.

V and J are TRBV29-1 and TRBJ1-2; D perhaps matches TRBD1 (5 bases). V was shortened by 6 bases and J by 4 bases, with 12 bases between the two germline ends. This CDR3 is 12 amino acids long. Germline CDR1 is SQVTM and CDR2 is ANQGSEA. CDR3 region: CSVQGRSYGYTF. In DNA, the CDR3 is TGCAGCGTCCAGGGACGGTCCTATGGCTACACCTTC.

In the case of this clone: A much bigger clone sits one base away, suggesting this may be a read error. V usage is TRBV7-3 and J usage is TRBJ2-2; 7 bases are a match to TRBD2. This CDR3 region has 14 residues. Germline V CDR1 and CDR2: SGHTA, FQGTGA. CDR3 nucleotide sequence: TGTGCCGGCAGCTTGGGACTAAACACCGGGGAGCTGTTTTTT. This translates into CAGSLGLNTGELFF.